Below are 9 T cell receptor beta chains sequenced from a single sample in a study of T cells after yellow fever vaccination. TCRdb reprocessed the 5' RACE reads via MiXCR and lists one record per CDR3 protein. The table shows 510,000 or so distinct CDR3 sequences, with over 15% occurring only once. Material: PBMCs, obtained 15 days after the yellow fever booster vaccination. The receptors here all came from a man aged 25 to 45 who received the YFV17D yellow fever vaccine.

The CDR3 sequence: CSVDRQGSWQETQYF. The CDR3 DNA is TGCAGCGTTGATAGACAGGGAAGTTGGCAAGAGACCCAGTACTTC. The V gene is TRBV29-1, the J gene TRBJ2-5, with 7 bases that match TRBD1. CDR3 size: 15 residues. V trimming: 3 bases; J trimming: 2 bases; junction bases outside the gene matches: 9. Germline V CDR1 and CDR2: SQVTM, ANQGSEA.

This clonotype was observed a handful of times. The chain couples TRBV29-1 to TRBJ2-5; D might be TRBD2 (7 bases). The CDR3 has 13 residues. V was pared by 7 bases and J by 5 bases, with 17 bases between. Germline values: CDR1 SQVTM, CDR2 ANQGSEA. The CDR3 nucleotides read TGCAGCGCCGAAAAGGGGGAGGGCGAGACCCAGTACTTC. Amino acid sequence: CSAEKGEGETQYF.

The sample holds a few counts of this clonotype. This rearrangement joins TRBV7-9 to TRBJ2-5; the D is unclear. Germline CDR1 reads SEHNR; CDR2 reads FQNEAQ (reference sequence). Trimming cost V 2 bases and J 3 bases, with 7 bases left between them. This CDR3 spans 13 amino acids. The CDR3 spells CASSLLGKETQYF. CDR3 coding DNA: TGTGCCAGCAGCTTACTAGGGAAAGAGACCCAGTACTTC.

The CDR3 loop is CSVAAGNQPQHF. CDR3 in DNA: TGCAGCGTTGCAGCGGGCAATCAGCCCCAGCATTTT. The chain combines TRBV29-1 with TRBJ1-5; D unclear. The V end lost 4 bases, the J end lost 2 bases, and 6 bases lay between the germline ends. The CDR3 length is 12 residues. Germline V gene lookup returns CDR1 SQVTM and CDR2 ANQGSEA.

This clonotype was seen more than once but under ten times. V usage is TRBV5-5 and J usage is TRBJ2-1; unclear D gene. Deletions cut 4 bases from V and 7 bases from J, with 12 bases between. The CDR3 has 13 residues. In germline, CDR1 is SGHKS, CDR2 YYEKEE (reference sequence). This CDR3 is CASSRGVENEQFF. The CDR3 DNA reads as TGTGCCAGCAGCCGAGGCGTGGAAAATGAGCAGTTCTTC.

The table lists this clonotype with a few counts. This rearrangement joins TRBV20-1 to TRBJ2-3, with TRBD1 identical over 8 bases. The CDR3 loop spans 15 amino acids. The germline V gene encodes CDR1 DFQATT and CDR2 SNEGSKA (reference sequence). V was clipped by 6 bases and J by 5 bases; unmatched bases: 13. CDR3: CSAPKPDRGRDTQYF. The CDR3 region has the DNA TGCAGTGCCCCAAAACCAGACAGGGGAAGAGATACGCAGTATTTT.

This sequence joins TRBV9 and TRBJ2-2, with 8 positions matching TRBD1. Germline CDR1 reads SGDLS; CDR2 reads YYNGEE. The CDR3 spans 14 residues. Trimming at V came to 3 bases and at J to 4 bases, leaving 2 bases not matched to a gene. CDR3 coding DNA: TGTGCCAGCAGCGGGACAGGGTCCACCGGGGAGCTGTTTTTT. Protein product: CASSGTGSTGELFF.

V is TRBV20-1 and J is TRBJ1-5, with D possibly being TRBD1 (5 bases). This CDR3 contains 14 residues. The germline V and J ends were trimmed by 7 bases and 5 bases, with 18 bases remaining between them. Germline CDR1 reads DFQATT; CDR2 reads SNEGSKA (reference sequence). The CDR3 bases are TGCAGTGTTCAGGCAGACAGCAGCTATCAGCCCCAGCATTTT. Its translation is CSVQADSSYQPQHF.

The rearrangement uses TRBV4-3 and TRBJ2-5, with D unresolved. V was trimmed by 4 bases and J by 5 bases, leaving 17 bases between them. The length of the CDR3 is 15 residues. The germline CDR1 and CDR2 sequences are LGHNA and YSLEER. The CDR3 bases are TGCGCCAGCAGCCCCCAGGCAGGTTTTGGGGAGACCCAGTACTTC. Translated: CASSPQAGFGETQYF.